This T cell receptor beta chain was documented in a study of a mutant IDH1 vaccine in newly diagnosed glioma. Time point: week 11, during vaccination. A single vaccine dose contained 300 ug of mutant IDH1 20-mer peptide, and topical imiquimod was used with it. The data were produced by immunoSEQ multiplex PCR, yet TCRdb's version contains in-frame clones alone and is incomplete. The sample yields about 61,000 clones, about four fifths seen once. With regard to this clone: The antigen is not known.

The starting material was PBMCs, obtained from a glioma patient whose treatment included an IDH1 peptide vaccine. This sequence was found in a man aged 45 to 65 with glioma.

The CDR3 sequence: CASKENTGELFF. The CDR3 DNA follows: TGCGCCAGCAAGGAGAACACCGGGGAGCTGTTTTTT. V and J are TRBV5-1 and TRBJ2-2; unclear D gene. The CDR3 loop spans 12 amino acids. Trimming stripped 6 bases from V and 1 base from J, with 4 bases between. Germline-derived CDR1 and CDR2 are SGHRS and YFSETQ.